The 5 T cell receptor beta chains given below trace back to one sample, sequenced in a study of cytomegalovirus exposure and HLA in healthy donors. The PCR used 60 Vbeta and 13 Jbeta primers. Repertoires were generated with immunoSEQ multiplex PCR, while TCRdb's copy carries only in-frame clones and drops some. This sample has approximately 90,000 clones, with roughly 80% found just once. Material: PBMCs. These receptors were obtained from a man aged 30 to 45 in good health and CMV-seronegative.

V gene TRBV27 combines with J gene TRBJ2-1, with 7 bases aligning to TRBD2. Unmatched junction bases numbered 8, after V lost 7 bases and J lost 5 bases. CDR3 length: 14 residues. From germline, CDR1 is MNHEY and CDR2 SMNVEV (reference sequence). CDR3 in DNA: TGTGCCAGCATGGGGGGGACTAATAACAATGAGCAGTTCTTC. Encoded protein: CASMGGTNNNEQFF.

The CDR3 region is CASSLGSYTEAFF. CDR3 coding DNA: TGTGCCAGCAGCTTAGGGAGTTACACTGAAGCTTTCTTT. The chain couples TRBV7-2 to TRBJ1-1; no firm D call. The CDR3 sequence is 13 residues long. V gave up 1 base and J gave up 3 bases, with 6 bases separating them. Germline V gene data show CDR1 as SGHTA and CDR2 as FQGNSA.

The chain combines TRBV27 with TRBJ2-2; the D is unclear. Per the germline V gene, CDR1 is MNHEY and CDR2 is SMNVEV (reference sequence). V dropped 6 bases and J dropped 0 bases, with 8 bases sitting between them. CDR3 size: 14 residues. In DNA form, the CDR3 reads TGTGCCAGCAGACCTTCAGCGAACACCGGGGAGCTGTTTTTT. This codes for CASRPSANTGELFF.

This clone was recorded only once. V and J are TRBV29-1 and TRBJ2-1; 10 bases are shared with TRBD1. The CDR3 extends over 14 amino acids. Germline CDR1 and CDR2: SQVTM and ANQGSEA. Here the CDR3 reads CSAGRDRGYNEQFF. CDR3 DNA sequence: TGCAGTGCGGGTCGGGACAGGGGCTACAATGAGCAGTTCTTC.

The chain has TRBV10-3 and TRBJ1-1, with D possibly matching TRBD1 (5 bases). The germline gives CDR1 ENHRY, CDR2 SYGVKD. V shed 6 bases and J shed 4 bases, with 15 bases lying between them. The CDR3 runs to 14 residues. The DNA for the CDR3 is TGTGCCATCAGGCAGGACACCGGCGGCACTGAAGCTTTCTTT. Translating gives CAIRQDTGGTEAFF.